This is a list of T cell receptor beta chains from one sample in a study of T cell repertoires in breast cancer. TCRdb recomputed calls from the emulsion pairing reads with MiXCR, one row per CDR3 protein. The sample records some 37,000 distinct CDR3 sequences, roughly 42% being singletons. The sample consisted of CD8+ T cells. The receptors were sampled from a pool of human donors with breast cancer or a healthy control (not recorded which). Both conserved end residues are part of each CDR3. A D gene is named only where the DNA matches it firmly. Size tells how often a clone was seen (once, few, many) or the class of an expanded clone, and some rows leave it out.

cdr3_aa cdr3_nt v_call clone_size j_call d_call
CSVKFGTENSPLHF TGCAGTGTCAAATTCGGGACAGAGAATTCACCCCTCCACTTT TRBV20-1 . TRBJ1-6 TRBD1
CATSIAETQYF TGTGCCACCTCTATTGCAGAGACCCAGTACTTC TRBV12-3/TRBV12-4 . TRBJ2-5 .
CSARDPSGGRNNEQFF TGCAGTGCTAGAGATCCATCCGGGGGTAGAAACAATGAGCAGTTCTTC TRBV20-1 medium-sized TRBJ2-1 .
CASSQVVSADTQYF TGCGCCAGCAGCCAAGTGGTTTCGGCAGATACGCAGTATTTT TRBV4-1 . TRBJ2-3 .
CASSVYKEQFF TGTGCCAGTAGTGTATACAAGGAGCAGTTCTTC TRBV19 few TRBJ2-1 .
CASRPPDIYSPLHF TGTGCCAGCAGACCTCCGGACATATATTCACCCCTCCACTTT TRBV2 few TRBJ1-6 .
CASSHKTGPTYEQYF TGTGCCAGCAGCCATAAGACAGGCCCTACCTACGAGCAGTACTTC TRBV14 few TRBJ2-7 .
CASNQGHGNEQFF TGTGCCAGCAATCAGGGGCATGGCAATGAGCAGTTCTTC TRBV2 few TRBJ2-1 .
CASSPQGAGNTIYF TGTGCCAGCAGCCCACAGGGGGCCGGAAACACCATATATTTT TRBV7-2 few TRBJ1-3 TRBD1
CASSPGGIQETQYF TGTGCCAGCAGTCCGGGGGGAATCCAAGAGACCCAGTACTTC TRBV2 . TRBJ2-5 TRBD2
CASSLVAGANSPLHF TGCGCCAGCAGCTTGGTAGCGGGGGCTAATTCACCCCTCCACTTT TRBV5-1 once TRBJ1-6 .
CASGLGQGGSYEQYF TGCGCCAGCGGCTTAGGACAGGGGGGATCCTACGAGCAGTACTTC TRBV5-1 . TRBJ2-7 TRBD1
CASSQGGDTQYF TGTGCCAGCAGCCAAGGAGGAGATACGCAGTATTTT TRBV4-2 . TRBJ2-3 .
CASSWTGPTNEKLFF TGTGCCAGCAGCTGGACAGGGCCAACTAATGAAAAACTGTTTTTT TRBV7-2 few TRBJ1-4 TRBD1
CASSLAGRHEQYF TGTGCCAGCAGCTTAGCAGGGAGGCACGAGCAGTACTTC TRBV7-9 . TRBJ2-7 .
CASSLDIGENSPLHF TGTGCCAGCAGCTTAGATATCGGAGAAAATTCACCCCTCCACTTT TRBV7-2 . TRBJ1-6 .
CASSAPPYKTGELFF TGTGCCAGCAGTGCCCCGCCGTACAAGACCGGGGAGCTGTTTTTT TRBV6-1 few TRBJ2-2 .
CASNLLGQGDYEQYF TGTGCCAGCAATTTATTGGGACAGGGGGACTACGAGCAGTACTTC TRBV27 . TRBJ2-7 TRBD1
CATSEDSNQPQHF TGTGCCACCAGTGAGGATAGCAATCAGCCCCAGCATTTT TRBV24-1 few TRBJ1-5 .
CASSQGTANYGYTF TGTGCCAGCAGCCAAGGGACAGCGAACTATGGCTACACCTTC TRBV3-1 few TRBJ1-2 .
CATGAGANTGELFF TGTGCCACCGGAGCGGGGGCGAACACCGGGGAGCTGTTTTTT TRBV7-3 . TRBJ2-2 TRBD2
CASSQRQGATDTQYF TGTGCCAGCAGCCAGAGACAGGGGGCCACAGATACGCAGTATTTT TRBV11-2 . TRBJ2-3 TRBD1
CASSIASGGVIEEQFF TGTGCCAGCAGCATCGCTAGCGGGGGGGTGATAGAAGAGCAGTTCTTC TRBV11-2 . TRBJ2-1 TRBD2
CASSPGGSNQPQHF TGTGCCAGCTCACCAGGAGGTAGCAATCAGCCCCAGCATTTT TRBV18 . TRBJ1-5 .
CASSETTGSSYEQYF TGTGCCAGCAGTGAAACAACAGGGAGCTCCTACGAGCAGTACTTC TRBV6-1 few TRBJ2-7 .
CASSASGGAGEQFF TGTGCCAGCAGTGCTAGCGGGGGGGCCGGTGAGCAGTTCTTC TRBV6-2/TRBV6-3 . TRBJ2-1 TRBD2
CASSYSWTVGTGAFF TGTGCCAGCAGTTACTCATGGACAGTAGGAACTGGAGCTTTCTTT TRBV6-6 . TRBJ1-1 .
CATSRGGVSNYGYTF TGTGCCACCAGCAGAGGGGGGGTCTCTAACTATGGCTACACCTTC TRBV15 many TRBJ1-2 .
CASSLLTEYEQYF TGCGCCAGCAGCCTACTTACCGAATACGAGCAGTACTTC TRBV5-1 many TRBJ2-7 .
CASSLTGGRNTEAFF TGTGCCAGCAGCTTAACCGGGGGCAGAAACACTGAAGCTTTCTTT TRBV7-3 . TRBJ1-1 .
CSATKEAYGYTF TGCAGTGCCACCAAGGAGGCCTATGGCTACACCTTC TRBV20-1 . TRBJ1-2 .
CASSLALIGGYPYNEQFF TGTGCCAGCAGCTTAGCGCTGATAGGAGGCTACCCCTACAATGAGCAGTTCTTC TRBV7-2 . TRBJ2-1 .
CASSLGLSGGSTDTQYF TGCGCCAGCAGTTTAGGACTTTCCGGGGGTAGTACAGATACGCAGTATTTT TRBV5-1 . TRBJ2-3 .
CASRGRGGTQYF TGTGCCAGCAGGGGGCGGGGAGGGACGCAGTATTTT TRBV2 . TRBJ2-3 TRBD2
CASSSNRGAEAFF TGTGCCAGCAGCTCCAACAGGGGGGCCGAAGCTTTCTTT TRBV7-2 . TRBJ1-1 TRBD1
CASSHLPGGKEEETQYF TGTGCCAGCAGCCACCTTCCGGGGGGGAAAGAGGAAGAGACCCAGTACTTC TRBV3-1 . TRBJ2-5 TRBD2
CASRERQGGADTQYF TGTGCCAGCAGGGAACGACAGGGAGGCGCAGATACGCAGTATTTT TRBV6-1 few TRBJ2-3 .
CASTLSETGRSYEQYF TGTGCCAGCACCCTCAGCGAGACAGGGCGATCCTACGAGCAGTACTTC TRBV2 . TRBJ2-7 TRBD1
CASSLWGGSPDTQYF TGTGCCAGCAGTTTATGGGGCGGGAGCCCAGATACGCAGTATTTT TRBV27 many TRBJ2-3 TRBD2
CASSDLGTSVNIQYF TGTGCCAGCAGCGACCTTGGGACTAGCGTAAACATTCAGTACTTC TRBV3-1 . TRBJ2-4 TRBD2
CASKGGETQYF TGTGCCAGCAAGGGGGGAGAGACCCAGTACTTC TRBV2 . TRBJ2-5 .
CASSYIRTGNSLLHF TGTGCCAGCAGTTACATCCGGACAGGGAATTCACTCCTCCACTTT TRBV6-5 once TRBJ1-6 TRBD1
CASIRPGQGANEQYF TGTGCCAGCATTAGACCGGGACAGGGTGCCAACGAGCAGTACTTC TRBV7-2 . TRBJ2-7 TRBD1
CASSLGTGSATDTRYF TGTGCCAGCAGCTTAGGAACAGGGTCCGCCACAGATACGCGGTATTTT TRBV7-9 . TRBJ2-3 .
CASIPAGLAGGTTRRTDAQYF TGTGCCAGCATCCCCGCGGGGCTAGCGGGAGGAACAACGCGACGCACAGATGCGCAGTATTTT TRBV6-2/TRBV6-3 . TRBJ2-3 TRBD2
CSVVVSGSYKQYF TGCAGCGTTGTGGTTAGCGGTTCCTACAAGCAGTACTTC TRBV29-1 . TRBJ2-7 .
CASSLTQGYEQYF TGTGCCAGTAGTCTAACGCAGGGATACGAGCAGTACTTC TRBV19 . TRBJ2-7 .
CASSIGGPPRETQYF TGTGCCAGTAGTATCGGGGGACCCCCCAGGGAGACCCAGTACTTC TRBV19 . TRBJ2-5 .
CASSLRQGAAGELFF TGTGCCAGCAGCCTTCGGCAGGGGGCAGCCGGGGAGCTGTTTTTT TRBV7-6 . TRBJ2-2 TRBD1